What follows describes a single T cell receptor (beta chain). It has no known antigen specificity. It has no much larger one-base neighbor in the sample; base qualities were not kept. The data derive from a study of blood T cell repertoires in COVID-19 (dated by TCRdb to about 2020). The study in broad terms: Samples from collaborators originated in the United States, Italy and Spain and spanned both the acute and convalescent phases of COVID-19. The prospective study material was composed of cDNA or gDNA derived from T cells, B-cell-depleted T cells, or PBMCs. Subjects who had been exposed to COVID-19, were actively infected with it, or had recovered from it provided the deeply sampled blood TCRbeta repertoires that made up the dataset. The repertoires were released in a freely available public database intended as a resource for research on the immune response to SARS-CoV-2. Samples were obtained from the ongoing ImmuneRACE study (first 160 participants) and from about 1,300 subjects provided by 6 global collaborators. Nearly every sample came with metadata listing a de-identified subject ID, COVID-19 status, age in years and sex. Where HLA class I and class II types were available, the types were taken from metadata supplied by the sample provider, not from assay-based typing. The full study reports these points: Clinical and demographic metadata were provided uncurated, with the amount varying by source and participant.

CDR3 length: 16 amino acids, cysteine to phenylalanine. Only the CDR3 region is kept as DNA, spanning 48 bases read in frame from base 1. Trimming takes 0 bases from V and 2 bases from J, and the germline ends sit 13 bases apart. Whole blood was collected in K2EDTA tubes by collaborating institutions according to the institutions' own protocols. For TCRbeta analysis, collaborators shipped samples in one of three forms: frozen whole blood, isolated PBMCs, or DNA extracted from either of those sample types. TCRbeta CDR3 regions were amplified from genomic DNA by means of the immunoSEQ Assay, a bias-controlled multiplex PCR. Regarding the original processing steps: The number of nucleated cells in each sample was estimated by amplification of reference gene primers within the assay. To quantify the absolute abundance of each unique TCRbeta CDR3 rearrangement, sequence reads were collapsed and filtered. Productive Simpson clonality was computed per sample as the square root of Simpson's diversity index over productive rearrangements. TCRdb took this table from immuneACCESS and kept in-frame rearrangements with V and J called. Such tables lack part of the clones; where checked against another copy, unresolved V genes explain under half of the gap, and the rest is unexplained. That table supplies the V and J calls and clone size; D and trimming were determined from the DNA. Recorded for this sample are about 130,000 clones; around 70% of them occurred a single time. The ten largest make up roughly 5.5% of the sample.

This chain joins TRBV5-3 to TRBJ2-3, with a tentative D gene TRBD2 over 6 matching bases. TRBV5-3 is an ORF, with its function uncertain. Sample: peripheral blood. This receptor was obtained from a man in his sixties with acute or convalescent COVID-19. The nucleotide sequence reads TGTGCCAGAAGCTTGGACAACGGGGGTTACACAGATACGCAGTATTTT. Its protein is CARSLDNGGYTDTQYF.